A selection of T cell receptor beta chains follows, all from one sample in a study of blood T cell repertoires in COVID-19. Sequencing was performed with immunoSEQ multiplex PCR; in TCRdb, only in-frame clones are kept and a portion is missing. The data hold approximately 110,000 clones, with 75% to 90% observed a single time. Sequenced material: peripheral blood. These receptors originate from a woman aged 45 to 65 with acute or convalescent COVID-19. CDR3s include the opening cysteine and the closing phenylalanine or tryptophan. A D gene is named only where the DNA matches it firmly. A clone size is listed for some rows: how often the clone was seen (once, few, many), or a class if it is expanded.

D,size,J,V,CDR3,DNA
TRBD1,.,TRBJ2-7,TRBV18,CASSQGAVGSYEQYF,TGTGCCAGCTCACAGGGGGCGGTGGGGTCCTACGAGCAGTACTTC
.,.,TRBJ2-1,TRBV5-1,CASSLITGLDEQFF,TGCGCCAGCAGCTTAATTACAGGGTTAGATGAGCAGTTCTTC
TRBD1,.,TRBJ1-5,TRBV27,CASSLLRTGQLHF,TGTGCCAGCAGTTTACTCAGGACAGGGCAATTGCATTTT
.,.,TRBJ2-7,TRBV13,CASSSTLARSGSYEQYF,TGTGCCAGCAGCTCTACCCTGGCCCGGTCTGGGAGTTACGAGCAGTACTTC
.,.,TRBJ1-6,TRBV7-9,CAARQDYNSPLHF,TGTGCCGCCCGACAGGACTATAATTCACCCCTCCACTTT
.,.,TRBJ2-5,TRBV6-2/TRBV6-3,CASSKLETQYF,TGTGCCAGCAGCAAACTGGAGACCCAGTACTTC
.,.,TRBJ2-2,TRBV28,CASSSPNTGELFF,TGTGCCAGCAGCTCCCCGAACACCGGGGAGCTGTTTTTT
.,.,TRBJ2-3,TRBV9,CASSPRVDSGTDTQYF,TGTGCCAGCAGCCCGAGAGTAGATTCGGGAACAGATACGCAGTATTTT
TRBD1,.,TRBJ1-2,TRBV10-3,CAISKTSTGGDYGYTF,TGTGCCATCAGTAAGACCAGTACAGGGGGCGACTATGGCTACACCTTC
.,few,TRBJ1-2,TRBV9,CASSTDQSPSFYGYTF,TGTGCCAGCAGCACAGACCAGTCCCCCTCCTTCTATGGCTACACCTTC
.,.,TRBJ1-1,TRBV6-5,CATSQGWATEAFF,TGTGCCACCTCCCAGGGGTGGGCCACTGAAGCTTTCTTT
TRBD1,.,TRBJ1-1,TRBV2,CASSGTGRDTEAFF,TGTGCCAGCAGTGGGACAGGGAGGGACACTGAAGCTTTCTTT
TRBD2,.,TRBJ2-3,TRBV24-1,CATSDGTSVTDTQYF,TGTGCCACCAGTGATGGGACTAGCGTGACAGATACGCAGTATTTT
.,.,TRBJ1-2,TRBV7-9,CASSSQGQGFGYTF,TGTGCCAGCAGCTCTCAGGGCCAAGGATTTGGCTACACCTTC
.,.,TRBJ1-1,TRBV19,CASSSLKGTEAFF,TGTGCCAGTAGTAGTCTAAAGGGGACTGAAGCTTTCTTT
.,once,TRBJ2-2,TRBV11-2,CASSPGLGGGHVTGELFF,TGTGCCAGCAGCCCCGGATTAGGGGGGGGGCACGTCACCGGGGAGCTGTTTTTT
TRBD1,once,TRBJ2-7,TRBV18,CASLQWDRSYEQYF,TGTGCCAGCTTGCAGTGGGACAGATCCTACGAGCAGTACTTC
TRBD2,.,TRBJ2-5,TRBV5-4,CASSLAMTSGGAGETQYF,TGTGCCAGCAGCTTAGCTATGACTAGCGGGGGGGCCGGGGAGACCCAGTACTTC
.,once,TRBJ1-1,TRBV27,CASSPKTGKMNTEAFF,TGTGCCAGCAGTCCCAAAACGGGGAAAATGAACACTGAAGCTTTCTTT
TRBD1,.,TRBJ1-6,TRBV5-1,CASSVGTVWSSPLHF,TGCGCCAGCAGCGTGGGGACAGTATGGAGTTCACCCCTCCACTTT
.,.,TRBJ1-5,TRBV19,CASRLGGYNQPQHF,TGTGCCAGCCGGCTGGGGGGTTACAATCAGCCCCAGCATTTT
.,.,TRBJ1-1,TRBV11-2,CASSLVTFRTMNTEAFF,TGTGCCAGCAGCTTAGTAACATTCCGAACCATGAACACTGAAGCTTTCTTT
TRBD2,.,TRBJ2-5,TRBV27,CASSPQGTSAETQYF,TGTGCCAGCAGTCCACAGGGGACTAGCGCGGAGACCCAGTACTTC
.,once,TRBJ2-7,TRBV12-5,CASTRTVSYEQYF,TGTGCTAGCACTAGGACAGTCTCCTACGAGCAGTACTTC
.,.,TRBJ1-2,TRBV30,CAWSGGSYGYTF,TGTGCCTGGAGCGGAGGGTCCTATGGCTACACCTTC
.,.,TRBJ1-2,TRBV10-3,CAISDGTTVTF,TGTGCCATCAGTGACGGGACAACCGTAACCTTC
.,.,TRBJ2-6,TRBV29-1,CSARTGANVLTF,TGCAGCGCTCGTACTGGGGCCAACGTCCTGACTTTC
.,.,TRBJ1-2,TRBV29-1,CSVGKGDYGYTF,TGCAGCGTAGGGAAGGGGGACTATGGCTACACCTTC
.,.,TRBJ1-2,TRBV6-5,CASSYGGAEYNYGYTF,TGTGCCAGCAGTTACGGAGGGGCTGAGTATAACTATGGCTACACCTTC
TRBD1,.,TRBJ2-1,TRBV2,CASSGGDRTYNEQFF,TGTGCCAGCAGTGGCGGGGACAGGACCTACAATGAGCAGTTCTTC
.,.,TRBJ2-3,TRBV12-3/TRBV12-4,CASSLERQDTQYF,TGTGCCAGCAGTTTAGAACGACAAGATACGCAGTATTTT
.,.,TRBJ1-3,TRBV18,CASSPDSSGNTIYF,TGTGCCAGCTCACCGGACAGCTCTGGAAACACCATATATTTT
.,.,TRBJ2-5,TRBV14,CASSQARETQYF,TGTGCCAGCAGCCAAGCTAGAGAGACCCAGTACTTC
.,once,TRBJ2-6,TRBV5-4,CASSRRGSGANVLTF,TGTGCCAGCAGCCGACGGGGGTCGGGGGCCAACGTCCTGACTTTC
TRBD2,once,TRBJ2-5,TRBV9,CASSVDRAGREETQYF,TGTGCCAGCAGCGTAGATCGAGCGGGGCGGGAGGAGACCCAGTACTTC